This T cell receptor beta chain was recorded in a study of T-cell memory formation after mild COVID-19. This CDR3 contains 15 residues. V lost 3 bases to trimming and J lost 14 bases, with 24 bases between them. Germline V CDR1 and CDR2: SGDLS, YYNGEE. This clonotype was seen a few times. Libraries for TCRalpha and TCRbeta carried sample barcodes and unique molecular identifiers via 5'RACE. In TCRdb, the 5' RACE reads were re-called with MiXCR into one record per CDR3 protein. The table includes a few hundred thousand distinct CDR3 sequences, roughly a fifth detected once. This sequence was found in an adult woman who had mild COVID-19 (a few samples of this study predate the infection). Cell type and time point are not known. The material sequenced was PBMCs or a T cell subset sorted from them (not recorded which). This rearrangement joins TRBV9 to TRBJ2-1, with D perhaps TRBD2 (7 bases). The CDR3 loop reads CASSEPGGLSGRKFF. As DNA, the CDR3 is TGTGCCAGCAGCGAGCCGGGGGGCCTATCCGGGCGGAAGTTCTTC.